This T cell receptor beta chain comes out of a study of Ad26.COV2.S vaccination and SARS-CoV-2 variants. Note on this clone: Other DNA sequences from this sample encode an identical CDR3 as well.

The CDR3 spans 13 residues. V was shortened by 1 base and J by 0 bases, with 4 bases between the two germline ends. Germline V gene sequence: CDR1 SGHVS, CDR2 FQNEAQ. Assay used: immunoSEQ multiplex PCR; TCRdb lists only in-frame clones, some missing. The sample consists of about 350,000 clones, around 92% of them appearing once. This clonotype was sampled from a human donor who had recovered from COVID-19. The material was peripheral blood, obtained after recovery from COVID-19. This sequence joins TRBV7-8 and TRBJ2-7; no firm D call. DNA for the CDR3: TGTGCCAGCAGCTTAGAGGTCTCCTACGAGCAGTACTTC. Translating it yields CASSLEVSYEQYF.